These T cell receptor beta chains were read from a single sample in a study of blood T cell repertoires in COVID-19. The method was immunoSEQ multiplex PCR; TCRdb's version includes in-frame clones alone and lacks a portion of them. Among some 200,000 clones listed, approximately 90% were seen once. The sample taken for sequencing was peripheral blood. These receptors all come from a young woman who had recovered from COVID-19. Each CDR3 is given without its conserved first and last residue. Fields, in order: D gene, V gene, J gene, CDR3 protein. A D gene is named only where the DNA matches it firmly.

D gene: TRBD1; V gene: TRBV7-6; J gene: TRBJ2-3; CDR3 protein: ASSLEGAWGTDTQY
D gene: .; V gene: TRBV27; J gene: TRBJ1-1; CDR3 protein: ASSSNYGGTEAF
D gene: TRBD2; V gene: TRBV6-2/TRBV6-3; J gene: TRBJ2-1; CDR3 protein: ASSPSPYLSSGTYNEQF
D gene: .; V gene: TRBV19; J gene: TRBJ1-1; CDR3 protein: ASTISGGFEAF
D gene: .; V gene: TRBV19; J gene: TRBJ2-6; CDR3 protein: ASSLTTESGANVLT
D gene: .; V gene: TRBV4-3; J gene: TRBJ1-2; CDR3 protein: ASSQEPGSYGYT
D gene: .; V gene: TRBV29-1; J gene: TRBJ1-2; CDR3 protein: SVGGGLVHGYT
D gene: .; V gene: TRBV15; J gene: TRBJ1-4; CDR3 protein: ATSTGALNEKLF
D gene: TRBD1; V gene: TRBV7-8; J gene: TRBJ2-1; CDR3 protein: ASSTRQGGSYNEQF
D gene: .; V gene: TRBV7-9; J gene: TRBJ1-1; CDR3 protein: ASRLQDHTEAF
D gene: .; V gene: TRBV9; J gene: TRBJ2-3; CDR3 protein: ASKVGGSATDTQY
D gene: .; V gene: TRBV5-4; J gene: TRBJ1-2; CDR3 protein: ASSGGGVSFYGYT
D gene: .; V gene: TRBV15; J gene: TRBJ2-7; CDR3 protein: ATSRVLKGIRGEQY
D gene: TRBD2; V gene: TRBV7-9; J gene: TRBJ2-7; CDR3 protein: ASRPIGGGGAGVSYEQY
D gene: .; V gene: TRBV10-3; J gene: TRBJ1-2; CDR3 protein: AISGVSGGYGYT
D gene: .; V gene: TRBV3-1/TRBV3-2; J gene: TRBJ2-5; CDR3 protein: ASSQESGRGEGETQY
D gene: .; V gene: TRBV19; J gene: TRBJ2-1; CDR3 protein: ASSILSSSYNEQF
D gene: .; V gene: TRBV12-3/TRBV12-4; J gene: TRBJ1-1; CDR3 protein: ASSRGYTEAF
D gene: TRBD2; V gene: TRBV15; J gene: TRBJ2-3; CDR3 protein: ATRLAGISDTQY
D gene: .; V gene: TRBV29-1; J gene: TRBJ1-1; CDR3 protein: SATGHLNTEAF
D gene: .; V gene: TRBV11-2; J gene: TRBJ1-2; CDR3 protein: ASSLMGSNYGYT
D gene: .; V gene: TRBV6-5; J gene: TRBJ1-2; CDR3 protein: ASSLTANYGYT
D gene: .; V gene: TRBV7-9; J gene: TRBJ1-1; CDR3 protein: ASSRQGGNTEAF
D gene: TRBD1; V gene: TRBV12-3/TRBV12-4; J gene: TRBJ2-7; CDR3 protein: ASRRQGPYEQY
D gene: TRBD1; V gene: TRBV7-9; J gene: TRBJ2-5; CDR3 protein: ASSSLDREETQY
D gene: .; V gene: TRBV10-3; J gene: TRBJ1-5; CDR3 protein: AISGTNQPQH